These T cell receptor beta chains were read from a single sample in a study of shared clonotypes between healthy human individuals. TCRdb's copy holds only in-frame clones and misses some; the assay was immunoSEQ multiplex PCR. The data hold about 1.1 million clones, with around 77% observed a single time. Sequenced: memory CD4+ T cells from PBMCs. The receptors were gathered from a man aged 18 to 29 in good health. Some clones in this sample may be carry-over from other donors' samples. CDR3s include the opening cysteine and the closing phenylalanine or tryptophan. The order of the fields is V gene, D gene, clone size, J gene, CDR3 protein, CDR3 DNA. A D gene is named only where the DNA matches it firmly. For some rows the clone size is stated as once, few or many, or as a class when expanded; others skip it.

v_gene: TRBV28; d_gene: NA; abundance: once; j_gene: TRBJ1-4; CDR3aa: CASSLEAGFEKLFF; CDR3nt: TGTGCCAGCAGTTTAGAGGCAGGGTTCGAAAAACTGTTTTTT
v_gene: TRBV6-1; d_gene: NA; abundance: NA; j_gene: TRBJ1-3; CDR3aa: CASSEGTGTGNTIYF; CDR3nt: TGTGCCAGCAGTGAAGGTACGGGGACTGGAAACACCATATATTTT
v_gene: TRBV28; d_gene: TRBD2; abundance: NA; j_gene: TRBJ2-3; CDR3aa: CASSVAGVAADTQYF; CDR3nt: TGTGCCAGCAGTGTAGCGGGAGTCGCTGCAGATACGCAGTATTTT
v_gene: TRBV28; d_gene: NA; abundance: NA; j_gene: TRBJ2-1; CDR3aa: CASRVYNEQFF; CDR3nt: TGTGCCAGCAGGGTTTACAATGAGCAGTTCTTC
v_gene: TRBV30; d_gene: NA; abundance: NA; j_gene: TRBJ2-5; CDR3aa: CAWGVQETQYF; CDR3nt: TGTGCCTGGGGAGTACAAGAGACCCAGTACTTC
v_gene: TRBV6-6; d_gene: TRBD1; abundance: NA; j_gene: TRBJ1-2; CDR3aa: CASRPGQGALRGYTF; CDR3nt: TGTGCCAGCAGGCCCGGACAGGGGGCATTGAGGGGCTACACCTTC
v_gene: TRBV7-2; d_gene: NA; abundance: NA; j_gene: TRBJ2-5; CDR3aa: CASSPPGRRPYNQETQYF; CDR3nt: TGTGCCAGCAGCCCCCCGGGACGCAGGCCCTACAACCAAGAGACCCAGTACTTC
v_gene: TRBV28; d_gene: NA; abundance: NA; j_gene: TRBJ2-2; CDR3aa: CASRIGGGNTGELFF; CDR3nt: TGTGCCAGCAGAATTGGGGGAGGGAACACCGGGGAGCTGTTTTTT
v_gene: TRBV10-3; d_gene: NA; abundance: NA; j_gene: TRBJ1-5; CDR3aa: CAISDGQTNQPQHF; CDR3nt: TGTGCCATCAGTGACGGACAGACCAATCAGCCCCAGCATTTT
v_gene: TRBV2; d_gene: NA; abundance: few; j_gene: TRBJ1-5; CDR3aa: CASSGRGGNQPQHF; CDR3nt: TGTGCCAGCAGTGGTAGAGGTGGGAATCAGCCCCAGCATTTT
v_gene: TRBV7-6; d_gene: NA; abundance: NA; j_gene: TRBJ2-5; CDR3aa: CASSPQETQYF; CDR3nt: TGTGCCAGCAGCCCGCAAGAGACCCAGTACTTC
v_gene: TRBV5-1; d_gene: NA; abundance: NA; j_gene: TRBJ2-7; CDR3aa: CASSLGVGLVSEQYF; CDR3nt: TGCGCCAGCAGCTTGGGGGTGGGACTCGTATCCGAGCAGTACTTC
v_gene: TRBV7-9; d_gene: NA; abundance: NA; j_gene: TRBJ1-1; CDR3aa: CASSPGRWALNTEAFF; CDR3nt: TGTGCCAGCAGCCCCGGGCGATGGGCCTTAAACACTGAAGCTTTCTTT
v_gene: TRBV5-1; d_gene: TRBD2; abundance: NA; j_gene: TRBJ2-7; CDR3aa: CASSSQVGLAGEQYF; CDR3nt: TGCGCCAGCAGCTCCCAGGTCGGGCTAGCGGGTGAGCAGTACTTC
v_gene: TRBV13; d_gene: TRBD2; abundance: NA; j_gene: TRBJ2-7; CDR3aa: CASSSKGGTSAYYEQYF; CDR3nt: TGTGCCAGCAGCTCCAAGGGCGGGACTAGCGCCTACTACGAGCAGTACTTC
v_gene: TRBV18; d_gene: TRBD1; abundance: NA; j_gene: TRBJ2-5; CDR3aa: CASSPAGTAQETQYF; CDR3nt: TGTGCCAGCTCACCGGCCGGGACAGCTCAAGAGACCCAGTACTTC
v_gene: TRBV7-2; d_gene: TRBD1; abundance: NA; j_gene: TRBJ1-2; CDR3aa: CASSLRDRVSYGYTF; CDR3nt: TGTGCCAGCAGCTTACGGGACAGGGTTTCATATGGCTACACCTTC
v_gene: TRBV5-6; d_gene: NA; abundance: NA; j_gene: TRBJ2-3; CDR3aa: CASSLDMRATDTQYF; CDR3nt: TGTGCCAGCAGCTTAGATATGCGAGCGACAGATACGCAGTATTTT
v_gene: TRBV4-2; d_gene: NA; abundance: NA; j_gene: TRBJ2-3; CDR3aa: CASSQGLADTQYF; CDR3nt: TGTGCCAGCAGCCAGGGCCTAGCAGATACGCAGTATTTT
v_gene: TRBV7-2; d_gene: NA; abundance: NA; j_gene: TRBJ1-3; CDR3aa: CASSLQSDSGNTIYF; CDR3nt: TGTGCCAGCAGCTTGCAGAGCGACTCTGGAAACACCATATATTTT
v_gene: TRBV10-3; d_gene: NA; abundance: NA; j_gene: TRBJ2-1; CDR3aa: CAIRTGTLTYNEQFF; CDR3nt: TGTGCCATCAGGACCGGGACCCTAACCTACAATGAGCAGTTCTTC
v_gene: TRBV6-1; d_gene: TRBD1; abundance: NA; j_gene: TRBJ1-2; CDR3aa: CASSPSADRGGGYTF; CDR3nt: TGTGCCAGCAGTCCCTCCGCCGACAGGGGAGGTGGCTACACCTTC
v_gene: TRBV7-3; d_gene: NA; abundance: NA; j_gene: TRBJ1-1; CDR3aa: CASSTGVIAGNTEAFF; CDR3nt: TGTGCCAGCAGCACCGGTGTTATCGCAGGGAACACTGAAGCTTTCTTT
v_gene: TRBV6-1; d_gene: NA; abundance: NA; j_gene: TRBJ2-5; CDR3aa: CASSEGGSLETQYF; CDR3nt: TGTGCCAGCAGTGAAGGTGGTAGCCTCGAGACCCAGTACTTC
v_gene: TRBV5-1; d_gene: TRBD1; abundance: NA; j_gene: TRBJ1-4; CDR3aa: CASSPNGQGANEKLFF; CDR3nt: TGCGCCAGCAGCCCGAACGGACAGGGGGCTAATGAAAAACTGTTTTTT
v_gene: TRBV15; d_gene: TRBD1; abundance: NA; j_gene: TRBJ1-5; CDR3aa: CATSRDRGHQPQHF; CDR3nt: TGTGCCACCAGCAGGGACAGGGGGCATCAGCCCCAGCATTTT
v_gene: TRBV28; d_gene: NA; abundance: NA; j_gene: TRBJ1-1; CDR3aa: CASSLSTRGAFF; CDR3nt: TGTGCCAGCAGCCTATCCACCCGGGGGGCTTTCTTT
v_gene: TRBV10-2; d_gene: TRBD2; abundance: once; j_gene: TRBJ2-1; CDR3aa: CASRDSGLAGGGLYYNEQFF; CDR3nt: TGCGCCAGCAGGGATTCCGGACTAGCGGGAGGAGGGCTTTATTACAATGAGCAGTTCTTC
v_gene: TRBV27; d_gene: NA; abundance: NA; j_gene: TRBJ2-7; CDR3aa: CASSSRVGPYEQYF; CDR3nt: TGTGCCAGCAGTTCCCGAGTAGGCCCCTACGAGCAGTACTTC
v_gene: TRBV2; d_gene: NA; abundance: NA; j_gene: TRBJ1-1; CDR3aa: CASSEGVLVRSKGFF; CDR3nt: TGTGCCAGCAGTGAAGGAGTCTTAGTTAGGTCCAAGGGTTTCTTT
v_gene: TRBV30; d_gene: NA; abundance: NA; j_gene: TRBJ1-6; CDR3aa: CAWSVGQGSGSPLHF; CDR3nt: TGTGCCTGGAGTGTAGGTCAGGGGAGCGGTTCACCCCTCCACTTT
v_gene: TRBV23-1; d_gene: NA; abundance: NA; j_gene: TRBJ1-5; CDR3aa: CASSQQGDSNQPQHF; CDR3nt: TGCGCCAGCAGTCAACAAGGGGATAGCAATCAGCCCCAGCATTTT
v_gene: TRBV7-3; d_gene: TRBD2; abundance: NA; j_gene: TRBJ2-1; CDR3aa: CASGVLAGGYNEQFF; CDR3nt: TGTGCCAGCGGAGTACTAGCGGGAGGCTACAATGAGCAGTTCTTC
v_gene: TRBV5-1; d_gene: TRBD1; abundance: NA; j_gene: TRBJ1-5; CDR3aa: CASSRGTGAGQPQHF; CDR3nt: TGCGCCAGCAGCAGAGGGACAGGGGCTGGTCAGCCCCAGCATTTT
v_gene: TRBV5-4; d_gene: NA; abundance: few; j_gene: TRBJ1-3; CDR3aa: CASSIGQFVDTIYF; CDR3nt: TGTGCCAGCAGCATCGGACAGTTTGTTGACACCATATATTTT
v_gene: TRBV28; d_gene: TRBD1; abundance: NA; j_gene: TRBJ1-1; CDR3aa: CASRSIGDREGKYEAFF; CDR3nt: TGTGCCAGCAGATCAATCGGGGACAGGGAAGGGAAATATGAAGCTTTCTTT
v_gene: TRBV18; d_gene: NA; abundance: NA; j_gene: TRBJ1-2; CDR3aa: CASSPSREESYGYTF; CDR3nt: TGTGCCAGCTCACCAAGCCGGGAGGAGAGCTATGGCTACACCTTC
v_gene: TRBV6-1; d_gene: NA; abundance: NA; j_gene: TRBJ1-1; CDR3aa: CASRIHGTGEAFF; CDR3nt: TGTGCCAGCAGGATCCATGGGACCGGTGAAGCTTTCTTT
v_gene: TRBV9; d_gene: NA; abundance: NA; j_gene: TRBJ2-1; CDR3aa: CASSGLGSSSYNEQFF; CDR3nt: TGTGCCAGCAGCGGCCTGGGGTCTAGCTCCTACAATGAGCAGTTCTTC
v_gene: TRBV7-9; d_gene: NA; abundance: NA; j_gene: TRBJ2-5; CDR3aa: CASSLGLAQETQYF; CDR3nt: TGTGCCAGCAGCTTGGGACTGGCCCAAGAGACCCAGTACTTC
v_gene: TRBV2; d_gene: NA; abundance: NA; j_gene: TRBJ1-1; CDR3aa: CASSELGVERNTEAFF; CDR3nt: TGTGCCAGCAGTGAATTAGGGGTAGAGAGGAATACTGAAGCTTTCTTT
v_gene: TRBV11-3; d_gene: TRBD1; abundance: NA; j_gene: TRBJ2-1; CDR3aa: CASSLDSGQAYNEQFF; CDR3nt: TGTGCCAGCAGCTTAGATTCCGGACAGGCCTACAATGAGCAGTTCTTC
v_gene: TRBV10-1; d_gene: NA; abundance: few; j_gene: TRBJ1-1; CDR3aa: CASSPGRHTEAFF; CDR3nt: TGCGCCAGCAGTCCGGGTCGGCACACTGAAGCTTTCTTT
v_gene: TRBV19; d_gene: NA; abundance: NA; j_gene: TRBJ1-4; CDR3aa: CASSIATNEKLVF; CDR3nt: TGTGCCAGTAGTATTGCAACTAATGAAAAACTGGTTTTT
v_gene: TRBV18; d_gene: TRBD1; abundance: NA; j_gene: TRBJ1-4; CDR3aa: CASSQGQGANVKLFF; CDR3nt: TGTGCCAGCTCGCAGGGACAGGGGGCGAACGTAAAACTGTTTTTT
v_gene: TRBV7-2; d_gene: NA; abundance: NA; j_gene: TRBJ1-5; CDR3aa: CASSSQPGGNQPQHF; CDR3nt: TGTGCCAGCAGCTCACAGCCGGGAGGCAATCAGCCCCAGCATTTT
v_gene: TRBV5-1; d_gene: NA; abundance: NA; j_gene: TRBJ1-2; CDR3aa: CASSWDATNYGYTF; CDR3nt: TGCGCCAGCAGCTGGGACGCAACTAACTATGGCTACACCTTC
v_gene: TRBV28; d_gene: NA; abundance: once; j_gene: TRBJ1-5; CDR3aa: CASSPVRITNQPQHF; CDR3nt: TGTGCCAGCAGTCCTGTTCGGATTACCAATCAGCCCCAGCATTTT
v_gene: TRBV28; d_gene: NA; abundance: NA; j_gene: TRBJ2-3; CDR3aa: CASSLWGTQYF; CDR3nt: TGTGCCAGCAGTTTGTGGGGCACGCAGTATTTT
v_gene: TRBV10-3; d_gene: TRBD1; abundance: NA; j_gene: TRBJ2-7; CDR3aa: CAISESGTGGYEQYF; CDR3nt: TGTGCCATCAGTGAGTCCGGGACAGGGGGCTACGAGCAGTACTTC
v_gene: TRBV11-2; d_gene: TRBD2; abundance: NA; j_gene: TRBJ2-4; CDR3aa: CASSLVASGSLNIQYF; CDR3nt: TGTGCCAGCAGCTTAGTCGCTAGCGGGAGTTTGAACATTCAGTACTTC
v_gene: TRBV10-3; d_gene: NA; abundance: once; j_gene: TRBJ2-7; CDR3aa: CAISSWVEQYF; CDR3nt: TGTGCCATCAGTTCATGGGTCGAGCAGTACTTC
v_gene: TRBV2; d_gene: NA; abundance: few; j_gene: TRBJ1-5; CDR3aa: CASSETGLQHF; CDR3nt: TGTGCCAGCAGTGAAACAGGGCTCCAGCATTTT
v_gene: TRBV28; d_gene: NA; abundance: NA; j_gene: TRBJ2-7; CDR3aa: CASSVRDTSYEQYF; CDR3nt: TGTGCCAGCAGTGTCCGGGATACTTCCTACGAGCAGTACTTC
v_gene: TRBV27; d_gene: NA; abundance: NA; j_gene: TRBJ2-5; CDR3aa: CASKTPGLGRETQYF; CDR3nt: TGTGCCAGCAAAACCCCAGGGTTAGGGAGAGAGACCCAGTACTTC